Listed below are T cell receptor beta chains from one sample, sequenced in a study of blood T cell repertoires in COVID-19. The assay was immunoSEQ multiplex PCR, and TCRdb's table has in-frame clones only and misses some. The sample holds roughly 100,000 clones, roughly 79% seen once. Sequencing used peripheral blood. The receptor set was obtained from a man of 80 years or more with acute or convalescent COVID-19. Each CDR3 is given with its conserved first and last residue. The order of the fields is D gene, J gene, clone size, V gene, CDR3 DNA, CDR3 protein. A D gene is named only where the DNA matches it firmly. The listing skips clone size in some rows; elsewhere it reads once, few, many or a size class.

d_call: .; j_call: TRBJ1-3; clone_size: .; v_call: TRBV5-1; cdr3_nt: TGCGCCAGCAGCCCAGACAGGAACTCTGGAAACACCATATATTTT; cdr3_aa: CASSPDRNSGNTIYF
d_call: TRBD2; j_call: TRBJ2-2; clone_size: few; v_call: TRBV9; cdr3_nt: TGTGCCAGCAGCGTTACTAGCGGGAGGTACACCGGGGAGCTGTTTTTT; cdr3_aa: CASSVTSGRYTGELFF
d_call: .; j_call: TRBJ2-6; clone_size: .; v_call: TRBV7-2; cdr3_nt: TGTGCCAGCAGCCCGGGGGTTGGCGTCCTGACTTTC; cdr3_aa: CASSPGVGVLTF
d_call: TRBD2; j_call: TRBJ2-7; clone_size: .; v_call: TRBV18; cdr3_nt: TGTGCCAGCTCACTTATCCTAGCGGGCGTTACCTACGAGCAGTACTTC; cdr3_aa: CASSLILAGVTYEQYF
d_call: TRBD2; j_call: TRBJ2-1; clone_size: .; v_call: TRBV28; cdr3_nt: TGTGCCAGCAGTTTATCTAGCGGGAGGCCCTCGGGACACAATGAGCAGTTCTTC; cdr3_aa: CASSLSSGRPSGHNEQFF
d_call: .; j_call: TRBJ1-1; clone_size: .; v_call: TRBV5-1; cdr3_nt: TGCGCCAGCAGCCCTACGACAGGAATGAACACTGAAGCTTTCTTT; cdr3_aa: CASSPTTGMNTEAFF
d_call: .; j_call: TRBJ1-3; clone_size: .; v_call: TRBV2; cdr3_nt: TGTGCCAGCAGCTACCTTATTGACACCATATATTTT; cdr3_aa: CASSYLIDTIYF
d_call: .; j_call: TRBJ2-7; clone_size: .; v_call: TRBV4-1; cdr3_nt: TGCGCCAGCAGCCAGAGACCCGCGGCCTACGAGCAGTACTTC; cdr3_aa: CASSQRPAAYEQYF
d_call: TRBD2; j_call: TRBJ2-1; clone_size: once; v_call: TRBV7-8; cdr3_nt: TGTGCCAGCAGCTTAGTGGGACTAGCGGTCTCCTACAATGAGCAGTTCTTC; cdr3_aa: CASSLVGLAVSYNEQFF
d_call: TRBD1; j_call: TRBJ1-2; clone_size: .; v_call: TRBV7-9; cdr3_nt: TGTGCCAGCAGCCTGGACAGGGTAGGCTACACCTTC; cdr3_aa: CASSLDRVGYTF
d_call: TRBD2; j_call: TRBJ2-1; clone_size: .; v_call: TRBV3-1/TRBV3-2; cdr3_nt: TGTGCCAGCAGTAAAGCGGGAGGGACCAATGAGCAGTTCTTC; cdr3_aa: CASSKAGGTNEQFF
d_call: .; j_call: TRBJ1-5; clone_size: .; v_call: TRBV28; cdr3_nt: TGTGCCAGCAGTCTCCCGGGAGGGAATAATCAGCCCCAGCATTTT; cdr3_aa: CASSLPGGNNQPQHF
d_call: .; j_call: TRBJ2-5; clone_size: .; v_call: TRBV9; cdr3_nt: TGTGCCAGCAGCGTATTTACTACATCGGAGACCCAGTACTTC; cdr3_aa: CASSVFTTSETQYF
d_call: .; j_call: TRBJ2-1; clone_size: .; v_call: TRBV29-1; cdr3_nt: TGCAGCGTTGTCATTTCCAGTCCCAGCTCCTACAATGAGCAGTTCTTC; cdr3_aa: CSVVISSPSSYNEQFF
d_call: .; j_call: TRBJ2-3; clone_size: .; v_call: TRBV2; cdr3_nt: TGTGCCAGCAGTGAAGCGGGGCGCACAGATACGCAGTATTTT; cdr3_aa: CASSEAGRTDTQYF
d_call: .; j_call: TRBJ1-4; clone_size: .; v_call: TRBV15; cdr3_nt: TGTGCCACCAGCAGAGATCGTCAGGCTGCTTCAACTAATGAAAAACTGTTTTTT; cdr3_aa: CATSRDRQAASTNEKLFF
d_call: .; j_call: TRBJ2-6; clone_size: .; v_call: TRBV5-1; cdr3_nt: TGCGCCAGCAGCTTGCAGGGGATCACTGGGGCCAACGTCCTGACTTTC; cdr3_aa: CASSLQGITGANVLTF
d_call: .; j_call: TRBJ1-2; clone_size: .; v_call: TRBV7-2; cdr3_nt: TGTGCCAGCAGCTTAGATCAGGCGGGAAACGTTCGTGGCTACACCTTC; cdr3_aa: CASSLDQAGNVRGYTF
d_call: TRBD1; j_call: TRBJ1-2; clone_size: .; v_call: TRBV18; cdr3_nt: TGTGCCAGCTCACCCCCGGACAGGGTCGGCTACACCTTC; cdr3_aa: CASSPPDRVGYTF
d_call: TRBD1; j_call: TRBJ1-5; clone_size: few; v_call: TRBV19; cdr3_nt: TGTGCCAGTAAGTGGGGACAGGGAGAACAGCCCCAGCATTTT; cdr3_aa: CASKWGQGEQPQHF
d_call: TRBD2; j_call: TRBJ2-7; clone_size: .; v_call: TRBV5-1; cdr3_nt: TGCGCCAGCAGTTTTAATAGCGGGACGAGCTCCTACGAGCAGTACTTC; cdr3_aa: CASSFNSGTSSYEQYF
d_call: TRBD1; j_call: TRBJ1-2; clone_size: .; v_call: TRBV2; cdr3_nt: TGTGCCAGCACAGGGGGATTTGACGGCTACACCTTC; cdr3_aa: CASTGGFDGYTF
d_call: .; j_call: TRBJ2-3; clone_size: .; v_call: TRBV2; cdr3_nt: TGTGCCAGCAGGGAGGGGCCAGATACGCAGTATTTT; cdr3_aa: CASREGPDTQYF
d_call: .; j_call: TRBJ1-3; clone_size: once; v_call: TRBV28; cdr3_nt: TGTGCCAGCAGTTTAATCAGCTCTGGAAACACCATATATTTT; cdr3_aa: CASSLISSGNTIYF